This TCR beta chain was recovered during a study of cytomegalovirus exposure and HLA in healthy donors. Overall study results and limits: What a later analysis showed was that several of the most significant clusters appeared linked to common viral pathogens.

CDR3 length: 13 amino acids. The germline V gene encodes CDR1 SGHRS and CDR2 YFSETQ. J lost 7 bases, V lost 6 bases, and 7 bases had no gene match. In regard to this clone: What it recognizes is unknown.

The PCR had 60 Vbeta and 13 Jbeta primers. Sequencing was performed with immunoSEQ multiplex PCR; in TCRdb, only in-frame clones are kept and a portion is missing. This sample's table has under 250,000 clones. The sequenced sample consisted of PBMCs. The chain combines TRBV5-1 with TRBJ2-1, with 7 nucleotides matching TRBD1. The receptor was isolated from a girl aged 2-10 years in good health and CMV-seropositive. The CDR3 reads CASTLQGENEQFF. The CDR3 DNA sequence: TGCGCCAGCACACTTCAGGGGGAAAATGAGCAGTTCTTC.